This T cell receptor beta chain was captured by sequencing in a study of T cell changes during pregnancy in multiple sclerosis. The table came from immunoSEQ multiplex PCR; TCRdb's copy has only in-frame clones and leaves some out. The sample records about 92,000 clones, around 93% being singletons. This TCR was recovered from a female donor with multiple sclerosis, enrolled in a pregnancy study. Sequences were derived from peripheral blood, sampled in the third trimester of pregnancy.

This chain's CDR3 is CASGGNQPQHF. In nucleotides, the CDR3 is TGTGCCAGCGGGGGGAATCAGCCCCAGCATTTT. The chain uses TRBV2 and TRBJ1-5; D is possibly TRBD1 (5 bases). Germline loops: CDR1 SNHLY, CDR2 FYNNEI. CDR3 length equals 11 residues. V was cut by 8 bases and J by 4 bases, with 6 bases left in between.